These 14 T cell receptor beta chains came from one sample sequenced in a study of cytomegalovirus exposure and HLA in healthy donors. The study ran its PCR with 60 Vbeta and 13 Jbeta primers. Only in-frame clones appear in the TCRdb table, and some are missing; sequencing was by immunoSEQ multiplex PCR. The table includes about 95,000 clones, approximately 76% detected once. The sample taken for sequencing was PBMCs. These receptors were taken from a young man in good health and CMV-seropositive.

The rearrangement uses TRBV19 and TRBJ2-2; TRBD1 matches at 7 bases. V lost 5 bases and J lost 4; bases outside the gene matches: 7. Germline values: CDR1 LNHDA, CDR2 SQIVND (reference sequence). The CDR3 totals 15 residues. The CDR3 DNA reads as TGTGCCAGTAGTCCCCTACAGGGGTCCACCGGGGAGCTGTTTTTT. Translating it yields CASSPLQGSTGELFF.

The V and J genes are TRBV27 and TRBJ2-7, with TRBD2 matching over 9 bases. Germline V gene lookup returns CDR1 MNHEY and CDR2 SMNVEV (reference sequence). V gave up 3 bases and J gave up 1 base; unmatched junction bases: 1. The CDR3 consists of 14 residues. The CDR3: CASSLTSGSYEQYF. In nucleotides, the CDR3 is TGTGCCAGCAGTTTGACTAGCGGTTCCTACGAGCAGTACTTC.

The J gene is TRBJ1-5, the V gene TRBV5-6, with D hard to call. The germline V gene encodes CDR1 SGHDT and CDR2 YYEEEE. This CDR3 has 15 residues. V lost 3 bases, J lost 2 bases, and 12 bases lay in between. The CDR3 here is CASSSGVWGNQPQHF. The DNA of the CDR3 is TGTGCCAGCAGCTCCGGGGTGTGGGGCAATCAGCCCCAGCATTTT.

This clone appeared a few times. This chain uses TRBV29-1 with TRBJ1-4, with a tentative D call TRBD1 (6 bases). The CDR3 is made up of 13 amino acids. Trimming removed 7 bases at V and 4 bases at J, with 13 bases between. CDR1 is SQVTM and CDR2 is ANQGSEA in the germline V gene. Written as DNA, the CDR3 is TGCAGCGCATGGGGCAGGGGTAATGAAAAACTGTTTTTT. Amino acid sequence: CSAWGRGNEKLFF.

This chain links TRBV5-4 with TRBJ2-5, with a possible D match to TRBD2 (5 bases). Between the trimmed V and J ends, which lost 4 bases and 7 bases, there was a span of 17 bases. The CDR3 loop spans 14 amino acids. CDR1 and CDR2 from the germline V gene are SGHNT and YYREEE (reference sequence). This CDR3 is CASSPRDNLGTQYF. The CDR3 bases are TGTGCCAGCAGCCCCCGGGATAATCTAGGGACCCAGTACTTC. Full variable domain (remainder filled in from reference TRBV5-4 and TRBJ2-5): ETGVTQSPTHLIKTRGQQVTLRCSSQSGHNTVSWYQQALGQGPQFIFQYYREEENGRGNFPPRFSGLQFPNYSSELNVNALELDDSALYLCASSPRDNLGTQYFGPGTRLLVL.

The rearrangement uses TRBV19 and TRBJ2-1; 8 bases match TRBD2. J was trimmed by 6 bases and V by 2 bases; bases with no gene match: 6. The CDR3 has 15 residues. Per the germline V gene, CDR1 is LNHDA and CDR2 is SQIVND (reference sequence). CDR3 nucleotides: TGTGCCAGTAGTATACGGGCGGGGGGTTTCAATGAGCAGTTCTTC. This codes for CASSIRAGGFNEQFF.

The rearrangement joins TRBV30 to TRBJ2-5; the match to TRBD2 covers 7 bases. Germline CDR1 reads GTSNPN; CDR2 reads SVGIG (reference sequence). The CDR3 loop spans 13 amino acids. Unmatched junction bases numbered 9, after V lost 0 bases and J lost 11 bases. CDR3 amino acids: CAWSVTQRDAQYF. The CDR3 coding sequence is TGTGCCTGGAGTGTAACCCAGCGGGATGCGCAGTACTTC.

This clone occurred once. CDR3 region: CASSQDRGGGREQYF. DNA for the CDR3: TGCGCCAGCAGCCAAGATCGCGGAGGAGGGCGCGAGCAGTACTTC. The chain couples TRBV4-1 to TRBJ2-7; D perhaps matches TRBD2 (6 bases). The ends were cut back, 0 bases at V and 6 bases at J, with 15 bases in the middle. This CDR3 has 15 residues. Germline V CDR1 and CDR2: MGHRA, YSYEKL.

The J gene is TRBJ1-2, the V gene TRBV7-8; 7 bases align to TRBD1. The CDR3 runs to 15 residues. Trimming took 3 bases from V and 4 from J; bases not matched to a gene: 8. Germline CDR1 is SGHVS and CDR2 is FQNEAQ. This chain's CDR3 is CASSFRDSKFYGYTF. CDR3 nucleotides: TGTGCCAGCAGCTTTCGGGACAGCAAGTTCTATGGCTACACCTTC.

The rearrangement links TRBV28 to TRBJ1-6; 8 bases align to TRBD1. CDR1 is MDHEN, CDR2 SYDVKM, per germline. The CDR3 sequence is 19 residues long. The ends lost 6 bases at V and 7 bases at J; junction bases unmatched: 20. The CDR3 region is CASSPVWDRSSWGNSPLHF. The CDR3, as DNA: TGTGCCAGCAGCCCCGTCTGGGACAGGTCCTCGTGGGGGAATTCACCCCTCCACTTT.

The rearrangement uses TRBV6-5 and TRBJ1-2; 8 bases agree with TRBD1. The CDR3 covers 12 residues. J lost 8 bases, V lost 8 bases, and 7 bases had no gene match. The germline CDR1 and CDR2 sequences are MNHEY and SVGAGI. CDR3 residues: CASGAGGRGYTF. The DNA of the CDR3 is TGTGCCAGCGGCGCAGGGGGCAGGGGCTACACCTTC.

J is TRBJ1-1 and V is TRBV2; D not certain. Germline CDR1 reads SNHLY; CDR2 reads FYNNEI. The ends were cut back, 5 bases at V and 1 base at J, with 8 bases in the middle. CDR3 length equals 13 residues. For the CDR3, the DNA is TGTGCCAGCAGTTCCAATCCGAACACTGAAGCTTTCTTT. The encoded protein is CASSSNPNTEAFF. The whole variable domain, filled in from reference TRBV2 and TRBJ1-1, reads EPEVTQTPSHQVTQMGQEVILRCVPISNHLYFYWYRQILGQKVEFLVSFYNNEISEKSEIFDDQFSVERPDGSNFTLKIRSTKLEDSAMYFCASSSNPNTEAFFGQGTRLTVV.

The J gene is TRBJ2-2, the V gene TRBV7-2; D uncertain. Germline lookup yields CDR1 SGHTA and CDR2 FQGNSA. V shed 3 bases and J shed 4 bases, with 9 bases lying between them. The CDR3 is made up of 14 amino acids. The CDR3 DNA reads TGTGCCAGCAGCTTGAGTTTTTTCACCGGGGAGCTGTTTTTT. Its translation is CASSLSFFTGELFF.

V usage is TRBV7-2 and J usage is TRBJ2-3; 11 bases align to TRBD2. This CDR3 has 15 residues. V lost 5 bases and J lost 6; bases outside the gene matches: 7. From germline, CDR1 is SGHTA and CDR2 FQGNSA. CDR3 amino acids: CASSATSGMGDTQYF. The CDR3 DNA follows: TGTGCCAGCAGCGCGACTAGCGGGATGGGTGATACGCAGTATTTT.